The TCR beta chain under discussion was sequenced for a study of T cells in Graves' hyperthyroidism and ophthalmopathy. Background on the study: Peripheral blood collection took place at initial diagnosis, before any treatment.

Regions amplified from RNA transcripts were the TCR beta CDR3 regions. The HTBI primer set served for first-round RT-PCR of the TCR CDR3. Using its own MiXCR run on the multiplex PCR reads, TCRdb lists one record per CDR3 protein. Of hundreds of thousands of distinct CDR3 sequences in the sample, more than 15% were seen once. Concerning this clonotype itself: The target antigen is unknown. Possible read error: a much larger clone is one base away.

In making diagnoses, clinical symptoms, serum thyroxine and TRAb, thyroid ultrasound and orbital computed tomography were all used. The study, taken as a whole, reports: A median about 6 months before onset, the model predicted ophthalmopathy.

The CDR3 has 14 amino acids. The V end was cut by 5 bases, the J end by 10 bases, with 18 bases between. Looked up from germline, CDR1 is SGHAT and CDR2 is FQNNGV. The genes are TRBV11-2 and TRBJ2-1; D is possibly TRBD1 (5 bases). The source of this sequence is a woman aged 40 to 50 with Graves' ophthalmopathy. Sample: blood. The CDR3 here is CASSVIDDSHEQFF. CDR3 sequence (DNA): TGTGCCAGCAGCGTCATCGATGACAGCCACGAGCAGTTCTTC. Looking up the rest from reference TRBV11-2 and TRBJ2-1 gives the full variable domain: EAGVAQSPRYKIIEKRQSVAFWCNPISGHATLYWYQQILGQGPKLLIQFQNNGVVDDSQLPKDRFSAERLKGVDSTLKIQPAKLEDSAVYLCASSVIDDSHEQFFGPGTRLTVL.